The present T cell receptor beta chain was sequenced within a study of Tregs in tolerant kidney transplant recipients. Study outcomes and limitations: Biological reproducibility was not directly addressed in this study. The small number of patients limits these findings pending further validation.

Assay: immunoSEQ multiplex PCR; the TCRdb copy retains only in-frame clones and omits some. The sample has under 100,000 clones, 85% to 95% seen once; the top ten hold about 4.9%. CD4+CD25+CD127- Tregs, CD4+CD25- non-Tregs, CD4 and CD8 cells were sorted. As to this clone: The antigen is unknown.

Sequencing used CD8+ T cells from blood. This clonotype was sampled from a human donor in good health.

The CDR3 sequence is CASIPTPGALNTEAFF. Here the CDR3 DNA reads TGTGCCAGCATCCCAACCCCAGGGGCCCTGAACACTGAAGCTTTCTTT. The genes are TRBV4-2 and TRBJ1-1; D may be TRBD1 (6 bases). V lost 7 bases to trimming and J lost 0 bases, with 18 bases between them. Germline lookup yields CDR1 LGHNA and CDR2 YNFKEQ. The CDR3 runs to 16 residues.